The clone carrying this T cell receptor beta chain has only a few counts. The antigen is undetermined. V lost 4 bases, J lost 5 bases, and 8 bases stayed unmatched. Germline CDR1 MGHDK, CDR2 SYGVNS. The CDR3 covers 15 residues. The sample is drawn from a study of identical twins. General study points: A lower insertion count was a feature of abundant cord blood beta clonotypes, with no such feature in memory repertoires. Sequences that were out-of-frame, alpha and twin-shared displayed an excess of low generation probability.

TCRdb analysed the 5' RACE reads with MiXCR anew, one entry per CDR3 protein. The sample carries about 900,000 distinct CDR3 sequences, 9% to 15% recorded once. Every one of the donors was a healthy Caucasian. These data were also filed under a second study, of yellow fever vaccine responses in identical twins. As that study records: Reportedly, the T cell response mounted by twins to vaccine seemed partly convergent, partly personalized.

The chain joins TRBV25-1 to TRBJ2-5, with TRBD1 matching over 9 bases. The sequence derives from a woman under 30 in good health. Sequencing used PBMCs. The CDR3 nucleotides are TGTGCCAGCAGTGCTATACAGGGGGCAGGGGAGACCCAGTACTTC. Translating gives CASSAIQGAGETQYF. Based on the CDR3 plus reference TRBV25-1 and TRBJ2-5, the full variable domain is EADIYQTPRYLVIGTGKKITLECSQTMGHDKMYWYQQDPGMELHLIHYSYGVNSTEKGDLSSESTVSRIRTEHFPLTLESARPSHTSQYLCASSAIQGAGETQYFGPGTRLLVL.